The next 15 T cell receptor beta chains were all read from a single sample in a study of T cells in Graves' hyperthyroidism and ophthalmopathy. What was amplified from RNA transcripts were TCR beta CDR3 regions. First-round RT-PCR targeting the TCR CDR3 was performed with the HTBI primer set. In TCRdb, the multiplex PCR reads were re-called with MiXCR into one record per CDR3 protein. The sample shows 450,000 to 500,000 distinct CDR3 sequences, roughly 22% of them seen only once. What was sequenced was blood. These receptors all come from a woman aged 70-85 years with Graves' ophthalmopathy.

This clonotype came up a few times. The gene calls are TRBV15 and TRBJ2-1; the D gene is possibly TRBD2 (5 bases). The CDR3 has 16 amino acids. Trimming took 1 base from V and 4 from J, leaving 14 bases between them. Germline V lookup: CDR1 LNHNV, CDR2 YYDKDF (reference sequence). As DNA, the CDR3 is TGTGCCACCAGCAGAGTGCCGACGGGATTGTACAATGAGCAGTTCTTC. Residues: CATSRVPTGLYNEQFF.

This clonotype came up many times. The chain employs TRBV7-6 and TRBJ2-5; 10 nucleotides line up with TRBD1. With 5 bases clipped from V and 5 bases from J, the junction kept 5 bases outside the gene matches. The length of the CDR3 is 14 residues. Germline V gene sequence: CDR1 SGHVS, CDR2 FNYEAQ. In DNA form, the CDR3 reads TGTGCCAGCAGCATGGGACAGGGGAGGGAGACCCAGTACTTC. Its translation is CASSMGQGRETQYF.

A note on this clonotype: A read error may be the cause here, since a much bigger clone is one base away. The V call is TRBV6-1, the J call TRBJ1-1; D gene ambiguous. Trimming shortened V by 1 base and J by 0 bases, and 15 bases separated the two germline ends. CDR3 length equals 17 residues. CDR1 and CDR2 from the germline V gene are MNHNS and SASEGT. The CDR3 loop is CASSEGKYKGMNTEAFF. The CDR3 DNA is TGTGCCAGCAGTGAAGGCAAATACAAGGGAATGAACACTGAAGCTTTCTTT.

The sample holds a few counts of this clonotype. The V and J genes are TRBV3-1 and TRBJ1-2; the match to TRBD1 covers 7 bases. CDR1 is LGHDT, CDR2 YNNKEL, per germline (reference sequence). V shed 3 bases, J shed 6 bases, and the junction held 10 bases outside the gene matches. There are 15 residues in the CDR3. The CDR3 protein is CASSHPFGTEDGYTF. In DNA, the CDR3 is TGTGCCAGCAGCCATCCTTTCGGGACAGAGGATGGCTACACCTTC.

The gene calls are TRBV19 and TRBJ1-5; D not resolved. Germline V gene lookup returns CDR1 LNHDA and CDR2 SQIVND (reference sequence). V dropped 4 bases and J dropped 3 bases, with 7 bases sitting between them. This CDR3 has 13 residues. The CDR3 bases are TGTGCCAGTAGTACTGTGTTCAATCAGCCCCAGCATTTT. This encodes CASSTVFNQPQHF. The complete variable domain, with remaining parts taken from reference TRBV19 and TRBJ1-5, reads DGGITQSPKYLFRKEGQNVTLSCEQNLNHDAMYWYRQDPGQGLRLIYYSQIVNDFQKGDIAEGYSVSREKKESFPLTVTSAQKNPTAFYLCASSTVFNQPQHFGDGTRLSIL.

The chain joins TRBV7-3 to TRBJ1-1; D not resolved. V was pared by 2 bases and J by 10 bases, with 8 bases between. Germline CDR1 and CDR2: SGHTA and FQGTGA. The length of the CDR3 is 11 residues. Here the CDR3 DNA reads TGTGCCAGCAGCTTAGGGTACGGAGCTTTCTTT. As protein: CASSLGYGAFF.

The rearrangement links TRBV4-2 to TRBJ2-1; TRBD1 agrees at 7 bases. The CDR3 runs 15 residues. Germline lookup yields CDR1 LGHNA and CDR2 YNFKEQ. The trim removed 0 bases at V and 4 bases at J, leaving 3 bases unmatched. DNA for the CDR3: TGTGCCAGCAGCCAAGATGCGACAGGGTACAATGAGCAGTTCTTC. Protein: CASSQDATGYNEQFF.

The CDR3 sequence: CASSDARGFSPLHF. CDR3 coding DNA: TGTGCCAGCAGTGACGCACGAGGATTCTCACCCCTCCACTTT. The chain couples TRBV6-1 to TRBJ1-6, with D unresolved. The CDR3 extends over 14 amino acids. Per the germline V gene, CDR1 is MNHNS and CDR2 is SASEGT. Trimming stripped 3 bases from V and 10 bases from J, with 13 bases between.

This clonotype came up once. This chain joins TRBV7-9 and TRBJ2-5; a possible D gene is TRBD1 (5 bases). Germline V lookup: CDR1 SEHNR, CDR2 FQNEAQ (reference sequence). V lost 5 bases and J lost 3, with 19 bases in between. This CDR3 is built from 16 residues. The CDR3 DNA reads TGTGCCAGCAGCCGAAGGCAGGGTTACCCCAAAGAGACCCAGTACTTC. It codes for CASSRRQGYPKETQYF.

The genes are TRBV3-1 and TRBJ1-4; D unclear. The V end lost 3 bases, the J end lost 7 bases, and 9 bases lay between the germline ends. Germline CDR1 reads LGHDT; CDR2 reads YNNKEL (reference sequence). This CDR3 spans 13 amino acids. CDR3 sequence: CASSQGDGEKLFF. The DNA for the CDR3 is TGTGCCAGCAGCCAGGGCGACGGTGAAAAACTGTTTTTT.

This sequence joins TRBV6-2 or TRBV6-3 and TRBJ2-5, with TRBD2 identical over 7 bases. In germline, CDR1 is MNHEY, CDR2 SVGEGT. There are 13 residues in the CDR3. V was pared by 5 bases and J by 4 bases, with 4 bases of the junction left unmatched. CDR3 nucleotides: TGTGCCAGCAGTGCGGGAGACAGAGAGACCCAGTACTTC. As protein: CASSAGDRETQYF.

For this clonotype: It may be a read error: a sequence one base away is much more abundant. The gene calls are TRBV5-1 and TRBJ2-1; D possibly corresponds to TRBD2 (5 bases). The length of the CDR3 is 15 residues. CDR1 is SGHRS and CDR2 is YFSETQ in the germline V gene. Deletions cut 2 bases from V and 4 bases from J, with 13 bases between. CDR3 residues: CASSLGAAGYNEQFF. CDR3 DNA: TGCGCCAGCAGCTTAGGAGCGGCCGGGTACAATGAGCAGTTCTTC.

The chain couples TRBV29-1 to TRBJ2-5; 7 positions agree with TRBD2. The V gene's germline CDR1 is SQVTM and CDR2 ANQGSEA. J gave up 0 bases and V 7 bases, and 8 bases lay outside the gene matches. This CDR3 comprises 14 residues. The chain's CDR3 is CSAKLARYQETQYF. The CDR3 coding sequence is TGCAGCGCCAAACTAGCGAGGTACCAAGAGACCCAGTACTTC.

This clonotype was counted a few times. Here the CDR3 reads CASSYLQPTGELFF. CDR3 DNA: TGTGCCAGCAGTTACTTACAGCCCACCGGGGAGCTGTTTTTT. This chain connects TRBV6-5 to TRBJ2-2; D is uncertain. The V gene's germline CDR1 is MNHEY and CDR2 SVGAGI. The V gene lost 1 base and the J gene lost 4 bases, with 7 bases spanning the gap. The CDR3 is made up of 14 amino acids.

This clonotype was picked up a small number of times. V and J are TRBV19 and TRBJ1-4; D is unclear. Trimming removed 7 bases from V and 5 bases from J, with 14 bases in between. Germline assignment: CDR1 LNHDA and CDR2 SQIVND (reference sequence). The CDR3 is made up of 14 amino acids. CDR3 residues: CASNLWGQNEKLFF. As DNA, the CDR3 is TGTGCCAGTAACCTTTGGGGTCAAAATGAAAAACTGTTTTTT.